This T cell receptor beta chain was captured by sequencing in a study of identical twins. Whole-study results and caveats: Clonotypes of the beta chain that were abundant in cord blood carried fewer insertions (memory repertoires showed none). Out-of-frame alpha sequences common to twins exhibited a surplus of low generation probability. The study found that models underestimated out-of-frame TCR alpha sharing in monozygotic twins. Invariant cells of the MAIT and iNKT types might have partly distorted the zero-insertion analyses.

The sample holds a few counts of this clonotype. Its antigen is undetermined. TCRdb ran MiXCR on the 5' RACE reads and lists one entry per CDR3 protein. The table shows around 1.7 million distinct CDR3 sequences, with around 29% occurring only once. Germline V gene sequence: CDR1 SGHTA, CDR2 FQGNSA. CDR3 length: 16 residues. The V gene end was trimmed by 5 bases and the J gene end by 3 bases; junction bases not matched to a gene: 10. This clonotype originated in a newborn girl in good health. The chain employs TRBV7-2 and TRBJ2-5, with 9 bases matching TRBD2. The sample taken for sequencing was cord blood. CDR3 bases: TGTGCCAGCAGCCCGGCGGGACTAGCTTTAAAAGAGACCCAGTACTTC. This sequence encodes CASSPAGLALKETQYF.